Many counts were recorded for the clone carrying this T cell receptor (beta chain). The antigen remains undetermined. The data stem from a study of early T cells in non-severe SARS-CoV-2 infection. As for the study in general: Chains were unpaired, as sequencing was done on bulk RNA from unsorted whole blood.

Individual cDNA molecules were tagged with unique molecular identifiers. TCRdb passed the 5' RACE reads through MiXCR, listing each CDR3 protein once. Of roughly 51,000 distinct CDR3 sequences listed, 6.5% to 9.5% were seen once; the top ten hold roughly 6%. The germline gives CDR1 SGHVS, CDR2 FQNEAQ. The CDR3 totals 14 residues. V dropped 5 bases and J dropped 4; count of bases not matched to a gene: 4. General study findings and limits: Clonotype matching in VDJdb favored anti-spike CD8 responses and did not capture private and CD4 specificities.

The sequence was collected from an adult who was a healthcare worker with PCR-confirmed SARS-CoV-2 infection or an uninfected control (not recorded which). The sequenced material came from whole blood. The chain is built from TRBV7-8 and TRBJ1-4; 7 positions agree with TRBD1. CDR3 DNA sequence: TGTGCCAGCAGCACCGGGACAGTTAATGAAAAACTGTTTTTT. This translates into CASSTGTVNEKLFF.